What follows describes a single T cell receptor beta chain. Its target antigen remains unknown. Base quality data are lacking; no much larger clone is found one base away. Clipping removes 5 bases from V and 1 base from J, with 3 as the unmatched junction base count. CDR1 and CDR2 are drawn from the germline V gene: MRHNA, SNTAGT. Spanning cysteine to phenylalanine, the CDR3 consists of 15 amino acids. Only the CDR3 portion is preserved as DNA: 45 bases, with reading frame beginning at the first base. The sample's time point label, in plain terms: cycle 1 day 1 (C1D1), immediately before nivolumab initiation. Relapse after autologous stem cell transplantation had occurred in all trial patients, and cohorts A, B and C were distinguished by prior brentuximab vedotin exposure. A total of over 55 patients with relapsed/refractory classical Hodgkin lymphoma made up the trial cohort, and each patient's best overall response was complete response, partial response or progressive disease. Single-agent nivolumab was administered to trial patients in the multi-cohort phase II CheckMate 205 trial. An independent review committee assessed best overall response using the 2007 International Working Group response criteria. Trial PBMCs were collected just before the start of nivolumab (C1D1) and during therapy at cycle 2 day 1 and cycle 4 day 1. Peripheral blood was collected in 8 mL Vacutainer Cell Preparation Tubes, from which PBMCs were isolated by centrifugation and then cryopreserved.

Genomic DNA was extracted with the Qiagen DNeasy kit from unsorted PBMCs and from negatively selected CD4+ and CD8+ fractions. TCR beta CDR3 regions were amplified by immunoSEQ multiplex PCR using primers annealing to V and J segments. A synthetic immune receptor repertoire was used to minimize amplification bias, and any residual bias was removed computationally once sequencing was done. The paper's data handling went like this. Repertoire diversity was quantified as the Shannon entropy index using custom Python scripts. Unsorted, CD4+ and CD8+ repertoires were analyzed separately, except in combined analyses where CD4+ and CD8+ sequences were merged in silico. Clonal expansion was defined as a frequency increase of at least 2-fold after treatment compared with C1D1, and clones undetected at baseline were assigned a pseudocount of 0.5. Singleton clones were defined as clones with 0 or 1 copy at C1D1, and non-singleton clones were defined as clones with 2 or more copies. By matching protein sequences in sorted samples from the same patient, clones expanded in unsorted samples were annotated as CD4+, CD8+ or unknown. Wilcoxon tests were applied to paired samples to test diversity changes from C1D1 to C4D1. In TCRdb, the immuneACCESS table is reduced to in-frame sequences with V and J assigned. These tables do not hold every clone; where another copy was compared, an unresolved V gene accounts for under half, and the others remain unexplained. The DNA gave D and trimming, while V, J and clone size come from that table. This sample lists roughly 26,000 clones; approximately 90% were detected once. The leading ten clones occupy 2.5% of the sample.

This sample was taken from a study of PD-1 blockade in classical Hodgkin lymphoma (dated by TCRdb to the early 2020s). Regarding the study in general: Nivolumab dosing was 3 mg/kg intravenously every 2 weeks, continuing until either disease progression or unacceptable toxicity. The study used TCR beta sequencing and CyTOF to define a peripheral blood immune signature of response to PD-1 blockade in classical Hodgkin lymphoma.

What the work shows at the level of the full study, not this receptor alone: Baseline TCR diversity was reported to be lower in newly diagnosed patients than in healthy donors, and even lower in relapsed/refractory patients. CD4+ but not CD8+ TCR diversity rose significantly by C4D1 (p=0.0027 vs p=0.16), most apparent in complete responders (p=0.02). Only a single clinical trial cohort was studied, and what caused the repertoire differences, possibly disease activity or prior therapy, remained undefined. Lower diversity was observed in patients in whom nivolumab was started less than 1 year after ASCT, and these patients were excluded from later analyses so that confounding by immune reconstitution would be avoided. Among trial patients, those achieving complete response had baseline diversity similar to that of newly diagnosed patients, while diversity was significantly lower in partial responders and progressors.

Recombination joined TRBV6-4 with TRBJ2-3; TRBD2 lines up with 10 middle nucleotides. This sequence was found in a human donor with classical Hodgkin lymphoma. The sample here was peripheral blood mononuclear cells (PBMCs), taken at baseline. The CDR3 in this case is CASSFLAGGTDTQYF. The nucleotides are TGTGCCAGCAGTTTTCTAGCGGGGGGCACAGATACGCAGTATTTT.